This T cell receptor beta chain was found in a study of blood T cell repertoires in COVID-19. Study-level background: Samples came from the United States, Italy and Spain, spanning acute and convalescent COVID-19. The cDNA or gDNA used as material had been derived from T cells, B-cell-depleted T cells, or PBMCs.

The V gene end was trimmed by 6 bases and the J gene end by 2 bases; junction bases not matched to a gene: 9. Germline lookup yields CDR1 SNHLY and CDR2 FYNNEI. This CDR3 spans 15 amino acids. In the original workflow: For nucleated cells, counts were estimated from reference gene primer amplification. Clones were sequenced by immunoSEQ multiplex PCR, and TCRdb holds only the in-frame ones, with some missing. V and J calls and clone size are copied from that table; D and trimming were computed from the DNA. Of under 250,000 clones listed, around 86% are singletons. What was sequenced was peripheral blood. This chain links TRBV2 with TRBJ2-7; the match to TRBD1 covers 8 bases. The TCR was taken from a man in his sixties who had recovered from COVID-19. The CDR3 loop reads CASRPTTGGPYEQYF. The CDR3 region has the DNA TGTGCCAGCAGACCTACTACAGGGGGGCCCTACGAGCAGTACTTC.